Listed here is a single T cell receptor (beta chain). A multiplex PCR was run with 60 Vbeta primers and 13 Jbeta primers. Under the authors' procedure: Roughly 80 million unique TCR beta chains, 9.5 million to 11 million of them shared, were counted by a later analysis. The assay was immunoSEQ multiplex PCR, and TCRdb's table has in-frame clones only and misses some. Clone size and the V and J calls come from that table; the DNA yielded D and trimming. The sample records 160,000 or so clones, 65% to 85% being singletons. The data derive from a study of cytomegalovirus exposure and HLA in healthy donors. This CDR3 is 13 amino acids long. CDR1 is SGDLS, CDR2 YYNGEE, per germline. V shed 2 bases and J shed 4 bases, with 7 bases lying between them.

The chain is built from TRBV9 and TRBJ2-1; D is unclear. This TCR was recovered from a woman aged 25 to 39 in good health and CMV-seropositive. The specimen sequenced was PBMCs. The CDR3 bases are TGTGCCAGCAGCGTGGAGAGATACAATGAGCAGTTCTTC. Residues: CASSVERYNEQFF.